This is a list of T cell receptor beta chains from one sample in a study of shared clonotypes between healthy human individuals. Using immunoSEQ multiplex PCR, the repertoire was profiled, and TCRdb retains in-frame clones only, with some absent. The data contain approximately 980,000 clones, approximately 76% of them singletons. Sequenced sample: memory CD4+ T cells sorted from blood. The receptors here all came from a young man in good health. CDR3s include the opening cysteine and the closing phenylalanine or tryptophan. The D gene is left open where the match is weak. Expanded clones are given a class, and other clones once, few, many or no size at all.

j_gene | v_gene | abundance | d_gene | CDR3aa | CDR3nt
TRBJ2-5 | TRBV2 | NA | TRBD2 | CASSGERGQETQYF | TGTGCCAGCAGTGGGGAGCGGGGGCAAGAGACCCAGTACTTC
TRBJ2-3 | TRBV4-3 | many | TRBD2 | CASSQETTSRTDTQYF | TGCGCCAGCAGCCAAGAAACGACTAGCCGCACAGATACGCAGTATTTT
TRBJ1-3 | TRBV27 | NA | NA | CASWDKTGNTIYF | TGTGCCAGCTGGGATAAGACAGGAAACACCATATATTTT
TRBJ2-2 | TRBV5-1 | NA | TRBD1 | CASSLVATGGNTGELFF | TGCGCCAGCAGCTTGGTCGCGACAGGGGGGAACACCGGGGAGCTGTTTTTT
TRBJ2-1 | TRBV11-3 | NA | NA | CASSLDRPEGYNEQFF | TGTGCCAGCAGCTTAGATCGTCCGGAGGGGTACAATGAGCAGTTCTTC
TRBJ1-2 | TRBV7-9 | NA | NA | CASSLADSAYGYTF | TGTGCCAGCAGCTTAGCGGACAGCGCCTATGGCTACACCTTC
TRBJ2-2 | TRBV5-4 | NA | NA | CASSKDQAAGELFF | TGTGCCAGCAGCAAGGACCAGGCCGCCGGGGAGCTGTTTTTT
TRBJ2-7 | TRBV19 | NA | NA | CASSIASATYEQYF | TGTGCCAGTAGTATAGCGTCTGCCACCTACGAGCAGTACTTC
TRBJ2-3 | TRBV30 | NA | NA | CAWSLEGDTQYF | TGTGCCTGGAGTCTAGAGGGGGATACGCAGTATTTT
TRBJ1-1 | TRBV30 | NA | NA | CAWSGGFDTEAFF | TGTGCCTGGAGCGGAGGGTTCGACACTGAAGCTTTCTTT
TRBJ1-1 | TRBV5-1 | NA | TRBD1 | CASSPTSGTGLEAFF | TGCGCCAGCAGCCCCACTTCCGGGACAGGGTTGGAAGCTTTCTTT
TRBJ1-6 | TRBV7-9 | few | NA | CASSRGDSPLHF | TGTGCCAGCAGCCGGGGTGATTCACCCCTCCACTTT
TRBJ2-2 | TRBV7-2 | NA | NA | CASSLGRGRTGELFF | TGTGCCAGCAGCTTAGGAAGGGGGAGGACCGGGGAGCTGTTTTTT